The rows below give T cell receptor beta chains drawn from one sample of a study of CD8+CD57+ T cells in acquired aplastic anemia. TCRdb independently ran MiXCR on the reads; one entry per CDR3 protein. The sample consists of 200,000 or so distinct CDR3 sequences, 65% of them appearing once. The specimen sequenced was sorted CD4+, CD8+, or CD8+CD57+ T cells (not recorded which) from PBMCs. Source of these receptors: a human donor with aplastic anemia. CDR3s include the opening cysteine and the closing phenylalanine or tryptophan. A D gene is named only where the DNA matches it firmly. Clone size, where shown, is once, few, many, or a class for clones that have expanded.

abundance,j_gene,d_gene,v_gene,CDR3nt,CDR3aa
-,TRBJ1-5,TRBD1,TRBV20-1,TGCAGTGCTAGCGGACAGGGGACCCAGCATTTT,CSASGQGTQHF
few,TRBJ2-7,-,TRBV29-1,TGCAGCGTTGAAGTGATGGGGGCCGGAGACGAGCAGTACTTC,CSVEVMGAGDEQYF
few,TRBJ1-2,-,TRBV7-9,TGTGCCAGCAGCTTAGACAGATATGGCTACACCTTC,CASSLDRYGYTF
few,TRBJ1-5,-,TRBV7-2,TGTGCCAGCAGCTCAAGCGCGGGGACGACCCAGCATTTT,CASSSSAGTTQHF
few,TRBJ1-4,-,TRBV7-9,TGTGCCAGCTCGTCACGGGCGGCTAATGAAAAACTGTTTTTT,CASSSRAANEKLFF
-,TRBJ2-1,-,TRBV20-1,TGCAGTGCTAGTGGCTCAACGTGGGATGAGCAGTTCTTC,CSASGSTWDEQFF
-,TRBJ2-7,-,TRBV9,TGTGCCAGCAGCCAGATCGGCAGGGGCTACAAGCAGTACTTC,CASSQIGRGYKQYF
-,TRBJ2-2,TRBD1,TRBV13,TGTGCCAGCAGAGACAGGGGGTCGACCGGGGAGCTGTTTTTT,CASRDRGSTGELFF
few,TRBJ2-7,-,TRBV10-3,TGTGCCATCAGTCAAGGAACCTACGAGCAGTACTTC,CAISQGTYEQYF
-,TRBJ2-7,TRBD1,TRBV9,TGTGCCAGCACCAAAGGGACAGGGAGCTCCTACGAGCAGTACTTC,CASTKGTGSSYEQYF
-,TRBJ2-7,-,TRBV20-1,TGCAGTGCTAGCCAGGACCCCACCTACGAGCAGTACTTC,CSASQDPTYEQYF
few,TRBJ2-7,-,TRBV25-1,TGTGCCAGCAGTCCCCAAAGGGGAGGACTGTACGAGCAGTACTTC,CASSPQRGGLYEQYF
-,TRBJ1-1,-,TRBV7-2,TGTGCCAGCAGCCAAGACCGGGCCACTGAAGCTTTCTTT,CASSQDRATEAFF
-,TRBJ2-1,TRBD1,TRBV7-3,TGTGCCAGCAGCTTAACCGGACCCCCGGGACAGGGGTTGAATGAGCAGTTCTTC,CASSLTGPPGQGLNEQFF
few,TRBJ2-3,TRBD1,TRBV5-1,TGCGCCAGCAGGTCCGGACAGGGGGCAGATACGCAGTATTTT,CASRSGQGADTQYF
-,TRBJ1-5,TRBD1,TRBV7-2,TGTGCCAGCAGCGGGACAGGCAGCAGCAATCAGCCCCAGCATTTT,CASSGTGSSNQPQHF
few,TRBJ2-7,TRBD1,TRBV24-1,TGTGCCACCAGTGACCCGACAGGGGACGAGCAGTACTTC,CATSDPTGDEQYF
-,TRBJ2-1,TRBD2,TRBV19,TGTGCCAGTAGTAGAGCGGGGGACTACAATGAGCAGTTCTTC,CASSRAGDYNEQFF
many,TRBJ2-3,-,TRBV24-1,TGTGCCACCAGTGACAAACAGGACACAGATACGCAGTATTTT,CATSDKQDTDTQYF
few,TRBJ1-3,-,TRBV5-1,TGCGCCAGCAGTATGCAGGGGACTGGAAACACCATATATTTT,CASSMQGTGNTIYF
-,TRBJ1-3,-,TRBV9,TGTGCCAGCAGCGCACACAGCCGCTCTGGAAACACCATATATTTT,CASSAHSRSGNTIYF
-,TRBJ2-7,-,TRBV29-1,TGCAGCGTTGTCCAGAGCTCCTACGAGCAGTACTTC,CSVVQSSYEQYF
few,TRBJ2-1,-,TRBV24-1,TGTGCCACCAGTGATTTTGGGCGCAATGAGCAGTTCTTC,CATSDFGRNEQFF
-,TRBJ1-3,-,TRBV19,TGTGCCAGTAGTATGGGGGTATCCGGAAACACCATATATTTT,CASSMGVSGNTIYF
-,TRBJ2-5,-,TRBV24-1,TGTGCCACCAGTGTATCCGGTCGGGAGACCCAGTACTTC,CATSVSGRETQYF
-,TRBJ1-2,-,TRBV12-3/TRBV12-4,TGTGCCAGCAGTCCCTCGACTGCTAACTATGGCTACACCTTC,CASSPSTANYGYTF
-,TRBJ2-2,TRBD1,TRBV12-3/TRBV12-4,TGTGCCAGCAGCTCTGGTAGAGACAGGGGGCTTTCCGGGGAGCTGTTTTTT,CASSSGRDRGLSGELFF
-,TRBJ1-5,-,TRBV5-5,TGTGCCAGCAGCTTAGAATATAGCAATCAGCCCCAGCATTTT,CASSLEYSNQPQHF
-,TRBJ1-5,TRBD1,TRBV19,TGTGCCAGTAGCAAGGGACAGCAAAGCAATCAGCCCCAGCATTTT,CASSKGQQSNQPQHF
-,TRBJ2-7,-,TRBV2,TGTGCCAGCAGCCCCTTCGGCGGAAACTACGAGCAGTACTTC,CASSPFGGNYEQYF
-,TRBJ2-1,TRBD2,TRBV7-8,TGTGCCAGCAGCGCGCTAACTAGCGGCCTCTACAATGAGCAGTTCTTC,CASSALTSGLYNEQFF
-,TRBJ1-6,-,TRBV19,TGTGCCGGAAGGCAGGGGCAGGAAAATTCACCCCTCCACTTT,CAGRQGQENSPLHF
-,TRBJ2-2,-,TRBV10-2,TGCGCCAGTCAACTCACAGGTTTGAAGAACACCGGGGAGCTGTTTTTT,CASQLTGLKNTGELFF
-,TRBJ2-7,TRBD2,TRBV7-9,TGTGCCGCGCGTCCGGCGGGAGGCCAAATCTCGTACGAGCAGTACTTC,CAARPAGGQISYEQYF
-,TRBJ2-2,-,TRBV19,TGTGCCAGTAGTATCTCCAGGGCGAACACCGGGGAGCTGTTTTTT,CASSISRANTGELFF
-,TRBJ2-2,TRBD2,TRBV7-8,TGTGCCAGCAGCCGTACTAGCGGGGATTTCACCGGGGAGCTGTTTTTT,CASSRTSGDFTGELFF
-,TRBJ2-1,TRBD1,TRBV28,TGTGCCAGCAGGGTTTTTAGTGGGGGACAGGTTGAGCAGTTCTTC,CASRVFSGGQVEQFF
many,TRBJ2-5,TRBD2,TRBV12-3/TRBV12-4,TGTGCCAGCAGTTTAAGCGGGGGGCGAGGTGAGACCCAGTACTTC,CASSLSGGRGETQYF
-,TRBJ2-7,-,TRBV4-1,TGCGCCAGCAGCCAAGATGAGGCGGGACCCTACGAGCAGTACTTC,CASSQDEAGPYEQYF
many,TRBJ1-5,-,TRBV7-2,TGTGCCAGCAGCTTAGCATGGTCCCTAAATCAGCCCCAGCATTTT,CASSLAWSLNQPQHF
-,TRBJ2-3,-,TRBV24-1,TGTGCCACCAGTGATTTTGGCACAGACACGCAGTATTTT,CATSDFGTDTQYF
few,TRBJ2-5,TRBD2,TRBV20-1,TGCAGTGCGATCCAGGCGGGGGGGCCTCGGACCCAGTACTTC,CSAIQAGGPRTQYF
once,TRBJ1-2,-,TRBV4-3,TGCGCCAGCAGCCAAGCCGCTAACTATGGCTACACCTTC,CASSQAANYGYTF
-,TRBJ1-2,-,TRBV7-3,TGTGCCAGCAGCTCAGGGGAGGCTGGCTACACCTTC,CASSSGEAGYTF
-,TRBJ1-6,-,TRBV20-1,TGCAGTGCTACTCCCCCTCGGGGGCGAGGTTCACCCCTCCACTTT,CSATPPRGRGSPLHF
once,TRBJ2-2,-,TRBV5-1,TGCGCCAGCAGCTTGGGATCGGACACCGGGGAGCTGTTTTTT,CASSLGSDTGELFF
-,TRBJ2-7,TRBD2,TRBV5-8,TGTGCCAGCAGCTTGGGGCTAGCGGGAGCCCGGTTTGAGCAGTACTTC,CASSLGLAGARFEQYF
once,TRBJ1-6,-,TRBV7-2,TGTGCCAGCAGCTTATACAGGGAATCACCCCTCCACTTT,CASSLYRESPLHF
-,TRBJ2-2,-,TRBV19,TGTGCCAGTAGTATTGGAGACGATCTATTCGGCGGGGAGCTGTTTTTT,CASSIGDDLFGGELFF
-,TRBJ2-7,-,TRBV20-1,TGCAGTGCAATAAACCCAAAGGTCTCCGAGCAGTACTTC,CSAINPKVSEQYF
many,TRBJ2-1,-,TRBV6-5,TGTGCCAGCAGTTACTCGAGGGGGGGGGCAAATGAGCAGTTCTTC,CASSYSRGGANEQFF
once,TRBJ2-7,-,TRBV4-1,TGCGCCAGCAGCCATGGGACACCCTACGAGCAGTACTTC,CASSHGTPYEQYF
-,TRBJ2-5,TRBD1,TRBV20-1,TGCAGCGCGGGACCCAGGGGGCGTGGAGAGACCCAGTACTTC,CSAGPRGRGETQYF
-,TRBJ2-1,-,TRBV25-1,TGTGCCAGCGGTGAATACTCGTACAATGAGCAGTTCTTC,CASGEYSYNEQFF
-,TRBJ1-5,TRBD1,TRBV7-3,TGTGCCAGCAGCCAAATAAGGACGGGACAGGGCCGGGACCAGCCCCAGCATTTT,CASSQIRTGQGRDQPQHF